The clone carrying this TCR beta chain showed up just once. This record comes from a study of blood T cell repertoires in COVID-19. Study context: Samples came from the United States, Italy and Spain, spanning acute and convalescent COVID-19. From T cells, B-cell-depleted T cells, or PBMCs came the material, which was cDNA or gDNA.

In the study's own analysis: Cell counts per sample came from amplifying reference gene primers. Sequenced by immunoSEQ multiplex PCR; TCRdb stores in-frame clones only, minus some. V and J calls and clone size are as listed in that table; D and trimming were resolved from the DNA. Counted here are around 300,000 clones, roughly 90% occurring once; the ten biggest clones make up approximately 1%. The CDR3 contains 15 residues. With 10 bases clipped from V and 4 bases from J, the junction kept 16 bases outside the gene matches. Germline CDR1 is SGHKS and CDR2 is YYEKEE (reference sequence). Enrolled through a virtual design, the participants were between about 18 and 100 years of age and came from 24 US areas.

The chain is built from TRBV5-5 and TRBJ2-5, with 7 bases that match TRBD2. The source material was PBMCs or T cells enriched from blood (not recorded which). The sequence came from a woman in her 30s who had recovered from COVID-19. The CDR3 protein is CAVGRGLSAGETQYF. The CDR3 DNA is TGTGCCGTCGGGCGGGGGTTATCCGCCGGAGAGACCCAGTACTTC.